This record looks at one TCR beta chain sequence and its context. Deletions cut 3 bases from V and 3 bases from J, with 9 bases between. The CDR3 length is 14 residues. Per germline, CDR1 MNHEY and CDR2 SMNVEV (reference sequence). These data belong to a study of control samples from healthy donors and cancer patients. The method was immunoSEQ multiplex PCR; TCRdb's version includes in-frame clones alone and lacks a portion of them. The repertoire has 150,000 to 200,000 clones, 85% to 90% of them found once; the top ten carry 1.1% to 1.5%. This receptor was identified in a woman aged 45 to 65 in good health. The J gene is TRBJ2-1, the V gene TRBV27; D unclear. Sequencing was performed on blood. The CDR3 DNA sequence: TGTGCCAGCAGTTTCCCTGGCGGCTACAATGAGCAGTTCTTC. Translation: CASSFPGGYNEQFF.